Detailed here is one T cell receptor (beta chain). Between the trimmed V and J ends, which lost 1 base and 3 bases, there was a span of 15 bases. The V gene's germline CDR1 is MGHRA and CDR2 YSYEKL. The CDR3 totals 16 residues. TCRdb's table, derived via immunoSEQ multiplex PCR, lists solely in-frame clones and lacks some. The repertoire holds about 69,000 clones, 80% to 85% seen once, with under 3% in the top ten. The data were taken from a study of OX40 agonist ivuxolimab in advanced cancers. The receptor comes from an adult with an advanced solid tumor such as melanoma, head and neck, liver or kidney cancer. The V and J genes are TRBV4-1 and TRBJ2-5; tentative D call: TRBD2 (5 bases). The material sequenced was CD4+ or CD8+ T cells sorted from blood, taken in a trial of the OX40 agonist ivuxolimab. This CDR3 is CASSQVNLVAKETQYF. In DNA, the CDR3 is TGCGCCAGCAGCCAAGTTAACCTAGTAGCGAAAGAGACCCAGTACTTC.